The clone carrying this T cell receptor beta chain was detected only a few times. The data belong to a study of blood T cell repertoires in COVID-19. On the study more broadly: Whether acute or convalescent, the COVID-19 samples came from the United States, Italy and Spain.

This CDR3 has 16 residues. Per germline, CDR1 SGHDT and CDR2 YYEEEE. The junction had 5 bases not matched to a gene; V was cut back by 1 base and J by 9 bases. Profiling relied on immunoSEQ multiplex PCR, and the TCRdb table lists in-frame clones only, not all of them. The sample lists roughly 110,000 clones; 76% were seen once. The sequenced sample consisted of peripheral blood. V gene TRBV5-6 combines with J gene TRBJ1-6, with TRBD1 matching over 12 bases. The origin of this receptor is a man of 80 years or more with COVID-19, enrolled during active disease. The CDR3 reads CASSLWGQGAVSPLHF. DNA for the CDR3: TGTGCCAGCAGCTTGTGGGGACAGGGGGCTGTTTCACCCCTCCACTTT.